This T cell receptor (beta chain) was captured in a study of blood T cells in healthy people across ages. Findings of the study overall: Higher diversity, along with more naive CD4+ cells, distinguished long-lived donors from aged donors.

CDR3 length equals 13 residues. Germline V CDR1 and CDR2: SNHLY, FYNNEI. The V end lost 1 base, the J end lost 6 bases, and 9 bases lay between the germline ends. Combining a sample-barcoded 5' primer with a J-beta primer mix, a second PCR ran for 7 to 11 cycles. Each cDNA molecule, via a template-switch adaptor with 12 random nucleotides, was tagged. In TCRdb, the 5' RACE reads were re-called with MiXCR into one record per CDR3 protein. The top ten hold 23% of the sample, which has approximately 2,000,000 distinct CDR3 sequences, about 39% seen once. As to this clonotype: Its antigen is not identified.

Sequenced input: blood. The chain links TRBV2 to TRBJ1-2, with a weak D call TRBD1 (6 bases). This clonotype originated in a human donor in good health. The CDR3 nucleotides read TGTGCCAGCAGTGAAGTTAGGGGGGATGGCTACACCTTC. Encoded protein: CASSEVRGDGYTF.